This TCR beta chain comes out of a study of T cell responses to AZD1222 COVID-19 vaccine. Notes on the study in general: Researchers took repertoire samples only after the peak T cell response had come.

Only a few counts were recorded for this clone. Its antigen remains unidentified. Other nucleotide sequences in the sample specify the same CDR3. TCRdb's copy holds only in-frame clones and misses some; the assay was immunoSEQ multiplex PCR. Here the sample spans fewer than 150,000 clones, about 92% being singletons. The sample was peripheral blood, taken on day 0 of AZD1222 vaccination. The origin of this receptor is an adult in good health.

CDR3: CASSEARGGVEKLFF. DNA of the CDR3: TGTGCCAGCAGTGAAGCGAGGGGGGGCGTTGAAAAACTGTTTTTT. V and J are TRBV6-1 and TRBJ1-4; tentative D call: TRBD1 (6 bases). Trimming removed 0 bases at V and 7 bases at J, with 12 bases between. The germline CDR1 and CDR2 sequences are MNHNS and SASEGT. This CDR3 is built from 15 residues.